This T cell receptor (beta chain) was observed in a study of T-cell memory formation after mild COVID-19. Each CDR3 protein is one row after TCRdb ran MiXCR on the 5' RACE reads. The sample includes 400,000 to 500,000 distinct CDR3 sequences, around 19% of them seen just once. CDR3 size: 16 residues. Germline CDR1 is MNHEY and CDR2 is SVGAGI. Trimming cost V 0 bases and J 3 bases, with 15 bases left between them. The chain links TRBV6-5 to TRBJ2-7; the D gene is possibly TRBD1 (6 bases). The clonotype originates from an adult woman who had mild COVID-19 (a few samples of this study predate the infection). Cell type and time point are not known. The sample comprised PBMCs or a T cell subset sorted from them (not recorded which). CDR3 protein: CASSYSIPGEVYEQYF. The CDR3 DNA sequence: TGTGCCAGCAGTTACTCTATTCCAGGGGAAGTCTACGAGCAGTACTTC.